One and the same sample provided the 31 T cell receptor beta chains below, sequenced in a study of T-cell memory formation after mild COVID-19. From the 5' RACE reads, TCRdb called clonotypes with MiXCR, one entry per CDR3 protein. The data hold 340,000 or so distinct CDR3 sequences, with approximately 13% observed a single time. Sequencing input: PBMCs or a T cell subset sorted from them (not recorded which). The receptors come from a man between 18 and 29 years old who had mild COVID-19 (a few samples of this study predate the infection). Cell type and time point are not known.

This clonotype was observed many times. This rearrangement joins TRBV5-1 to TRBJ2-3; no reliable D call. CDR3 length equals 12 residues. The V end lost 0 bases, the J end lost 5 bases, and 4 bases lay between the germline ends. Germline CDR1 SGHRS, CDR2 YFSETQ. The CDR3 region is CASSLALDTQYF. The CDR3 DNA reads TGCGCCAGCAGCTTGGCCTTAGATACGCAGTATTTT. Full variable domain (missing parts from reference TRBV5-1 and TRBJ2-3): KAGVTQTPRYLIKTRGQQVTLSCSPISGHRSVSWYQQTPGQGLQFLFEYFSETQRNKGNFPGRFSGRQFSNSRSEMNVSTLELGDSALYLCASSLALDTQYFGPGTRLTVL.

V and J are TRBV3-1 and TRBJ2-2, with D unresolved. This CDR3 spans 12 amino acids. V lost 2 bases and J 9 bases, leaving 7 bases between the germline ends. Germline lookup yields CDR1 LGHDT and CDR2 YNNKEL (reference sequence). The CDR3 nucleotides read TGTGCCAGCAGCCAACTCAGTAGGGAGCTGTTTTTT. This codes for CASSQLSRELFF.

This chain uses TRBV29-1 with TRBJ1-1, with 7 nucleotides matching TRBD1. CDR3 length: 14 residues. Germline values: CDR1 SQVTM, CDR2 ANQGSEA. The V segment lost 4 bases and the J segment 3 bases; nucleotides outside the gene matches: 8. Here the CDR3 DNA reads TGCAGCGTTGTACAGACAGGGATTTACACTGAAGCTTTCTTT. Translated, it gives CSVVQTGIYTEAFF.

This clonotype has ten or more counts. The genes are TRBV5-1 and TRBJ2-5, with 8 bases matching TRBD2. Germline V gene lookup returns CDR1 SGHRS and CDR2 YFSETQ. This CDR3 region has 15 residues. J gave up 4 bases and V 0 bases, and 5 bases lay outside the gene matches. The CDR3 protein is CASSLGVAGGETQYF. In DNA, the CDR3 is TGCGCCAGCAGCTTGGGCGTTGCGGGAGGAGAGACCCAGTACTTC. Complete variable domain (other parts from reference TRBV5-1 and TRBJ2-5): KAGVTQTPRYLIKTRGQQVTLSCSPISGHRSVSWYQQTPGQGLQFLFEYFSETQRNKGNFPGRFSGRQFSNSRSEMNVSTLELGDSALYLCASSLGVAGGETQYFGPGTRLLVL.

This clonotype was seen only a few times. The CDR3 protein is CASSPIGPDPAGADTQYF. In DNA form, the CDR3 reads TGTGCCAGCTCACCAATTGGGCCAGACCCGGCGGGTGCAGATACGCAGTATTTT. This chain joins TRBV18 and TRBJ2-3, with D possibly TRBD2 on 5 matching bases. This CDR3 has 18 amino acids. Trimming cost V 2 bases and J 4 bases, with 22 bases left between them. CDR1 is KGHSH and CDR2 is LQKENI in the germline V gene. Full variable domain (remainder filled in from reference TRBV18 and TRBJ2-3): NAGVMQNPRHLVRRRGQEARLRCSPMKGHSHVYWYRQLPEEGLKFMVYLQKENIIDESGMPKERFSAEFPKEGPSILRIQQVVRGDSAAYFCASSPIGPDPAGADTQYFGPGTRLTVL.

CDR3 amino acids: CASSPVGQETQYF. CDR3 coding DNA: TGTGCCAGCTCACCGGTGGGTCAGGAGACCCAGTACTTC. The rearrangement links TRBV18 to TRBJ2-5; D gene unclear. V gave up 3 bases and J gave up 5 bases, with 10 bases separating them. Germline values: CDR1 KGHSH, CDR2 LQKENI. The CDR3 extends over 13 amino acids.

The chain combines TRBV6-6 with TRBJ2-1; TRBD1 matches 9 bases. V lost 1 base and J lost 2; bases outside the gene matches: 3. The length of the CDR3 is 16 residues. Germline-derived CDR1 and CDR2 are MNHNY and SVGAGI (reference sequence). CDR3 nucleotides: TGTGCCAGCAGTTACTACAGGGGGCTGGCCTACAATGAGCAGTTCTTC. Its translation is CASSYYRGLAYNEQFF.

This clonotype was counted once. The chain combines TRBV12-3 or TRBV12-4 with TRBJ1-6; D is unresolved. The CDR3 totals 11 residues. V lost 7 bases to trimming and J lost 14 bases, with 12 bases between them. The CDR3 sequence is CASTSYETLHF. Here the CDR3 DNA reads TGTGCCAGCACCAGCTATGAGACCCTCCACTTT.

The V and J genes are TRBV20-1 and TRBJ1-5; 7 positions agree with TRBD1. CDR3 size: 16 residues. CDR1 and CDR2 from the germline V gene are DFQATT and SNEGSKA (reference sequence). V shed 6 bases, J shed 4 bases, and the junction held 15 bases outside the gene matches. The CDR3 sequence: CSALRGGELRNQPQHF. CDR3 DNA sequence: TGCAGTGCCCTCAGGGGGGGTGAGTTAAGAAATCAGCCCCAGCATTTT.

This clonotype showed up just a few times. CDR3 sequence reads: CSARGDSGRDTQYF. CDR3 DNA sequence: TGCAGTGCTAGGGGGGACAGCGGAAGGGATACGCAGTATTTT. The rearrangement joins TRBV20-1 to TRBJ2-3, with TRBD1 matching 7 bases. Germline V lookup: CDR1 DFQATT, CDR2 SNEGSKA (reference sequence). The length of the CDR3 is 14 residues. Trimming cost V 3 bases and J 6 bases; bases outside gene matches: 9.

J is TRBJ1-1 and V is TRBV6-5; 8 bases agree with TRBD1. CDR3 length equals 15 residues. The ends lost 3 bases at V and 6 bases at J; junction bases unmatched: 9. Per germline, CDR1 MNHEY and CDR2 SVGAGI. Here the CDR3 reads CASSYPGQGRAEAFF. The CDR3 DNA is TGTGCCAGCAGTTATCCCGGACAGGGAAGGGCTGAAGCTTTCTTT.

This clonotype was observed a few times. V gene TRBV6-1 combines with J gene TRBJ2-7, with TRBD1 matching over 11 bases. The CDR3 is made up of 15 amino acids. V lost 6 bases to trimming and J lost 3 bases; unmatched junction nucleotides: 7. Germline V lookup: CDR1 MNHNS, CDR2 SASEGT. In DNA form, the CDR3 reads TGTGCCAGCAGCGAGGGACAGGGGGAGTACTACGAGCAGTACTTC. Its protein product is CASSEGQGEYYEQYF.

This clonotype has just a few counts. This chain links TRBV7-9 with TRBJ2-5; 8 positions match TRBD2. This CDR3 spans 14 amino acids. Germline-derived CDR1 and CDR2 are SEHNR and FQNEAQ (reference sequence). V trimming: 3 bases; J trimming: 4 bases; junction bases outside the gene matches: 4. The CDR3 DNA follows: TGTGCCAGCAGCTTCCGGGGGGGCGGAGAGACCCAGTACTTC. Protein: CASSFRGGGETQYF.

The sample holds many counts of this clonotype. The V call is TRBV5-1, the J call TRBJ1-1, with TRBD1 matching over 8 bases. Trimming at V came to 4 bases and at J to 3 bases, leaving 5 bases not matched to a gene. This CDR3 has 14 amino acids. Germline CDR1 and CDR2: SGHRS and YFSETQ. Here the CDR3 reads CASSPQGAYTEAFF. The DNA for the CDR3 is TGCGCCAGCAGCCCCCAGGGGGCGTACACTGAAGCTTTCTTT.

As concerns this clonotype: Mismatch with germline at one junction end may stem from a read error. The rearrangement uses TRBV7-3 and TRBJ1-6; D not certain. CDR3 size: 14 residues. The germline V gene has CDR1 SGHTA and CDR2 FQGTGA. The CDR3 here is CASSRLPENSHLHF. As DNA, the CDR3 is TGTGCCAGCAGCAGACTGCCTGAAAATTCACACCTCCACTTT.

The CDR3 loop reads CASSPDPGGGITEAFF. CDR3 in DNA: TGCGCCAGCAGCCCCGACCCCGGGGGGGGGATCACTGAAGCTTTCTTT. The chain joins TRBV5-1 to TRBJ1-1, with D possibly being TRBD1 (5 bases). Germline assignment: CDR1 SGHRS and CDR2 YFSETQ. The CDR3 is 16 residues long. Trimming removed 4 bases from V and 4 bases from J, with 20 bases in between.

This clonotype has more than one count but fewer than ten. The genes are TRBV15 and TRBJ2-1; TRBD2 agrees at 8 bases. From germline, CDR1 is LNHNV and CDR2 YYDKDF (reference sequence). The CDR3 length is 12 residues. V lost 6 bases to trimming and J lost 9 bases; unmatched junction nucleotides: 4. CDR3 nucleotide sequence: TGTGCCACCAGGAACGCGGGGGGTGAGCAGTTCTTC. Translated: CATRNAGGEQFF.

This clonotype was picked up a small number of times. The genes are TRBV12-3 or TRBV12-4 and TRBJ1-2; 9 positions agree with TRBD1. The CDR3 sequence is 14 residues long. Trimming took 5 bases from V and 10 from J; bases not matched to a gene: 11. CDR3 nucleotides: TGTGCCAGCAGTATACCCGGGACAGGGCACGACTACACCTTC. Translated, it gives CASSIPGTGHDYTF.

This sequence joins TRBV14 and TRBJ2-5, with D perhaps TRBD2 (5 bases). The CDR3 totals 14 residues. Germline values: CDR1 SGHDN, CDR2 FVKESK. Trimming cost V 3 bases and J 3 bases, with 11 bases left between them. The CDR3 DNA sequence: TGTGCCAGCAGCCAGCCGCCGCGGGAAGAGACCCAGTACTTC. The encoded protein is CASSQPPREETQYF.

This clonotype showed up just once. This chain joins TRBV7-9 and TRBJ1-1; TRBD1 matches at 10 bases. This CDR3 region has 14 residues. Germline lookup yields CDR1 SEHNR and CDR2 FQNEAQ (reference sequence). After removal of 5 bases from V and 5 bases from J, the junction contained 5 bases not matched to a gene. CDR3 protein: CASSVTGGGTEAFF. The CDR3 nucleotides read TGTGCCAGCAGCGTGACAGGGGGCGGAACTGAAGCTTTCTTT. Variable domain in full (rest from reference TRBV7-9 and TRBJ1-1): DTGVSQNPRHKITKRGQNVTFRCDPISEHNRLYWYRQTLGQGPEFLTYFQNEAQLEKSRLLSDRFSAERPKGSFSTLEIQRTEQGDSAMYLCASSVTGGGTEAFFGQGTRLTVV.

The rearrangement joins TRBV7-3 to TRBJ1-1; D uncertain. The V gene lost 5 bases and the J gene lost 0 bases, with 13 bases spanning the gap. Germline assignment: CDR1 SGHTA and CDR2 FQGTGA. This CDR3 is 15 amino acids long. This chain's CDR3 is CASSPTASMNTEAFF. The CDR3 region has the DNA TGTGCCAGCAGCCCAACAGCTAGCATGAACACTGAAGCTTTCTTT.

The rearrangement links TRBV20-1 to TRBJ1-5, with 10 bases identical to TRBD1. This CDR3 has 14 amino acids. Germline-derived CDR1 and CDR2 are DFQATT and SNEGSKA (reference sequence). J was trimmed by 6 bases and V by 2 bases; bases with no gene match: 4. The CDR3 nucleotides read TGCAGTGCTAGATCGACAGGGGGCCTTCAGCCCCAGCATTTT. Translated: CSARSTGGLQPQHF.

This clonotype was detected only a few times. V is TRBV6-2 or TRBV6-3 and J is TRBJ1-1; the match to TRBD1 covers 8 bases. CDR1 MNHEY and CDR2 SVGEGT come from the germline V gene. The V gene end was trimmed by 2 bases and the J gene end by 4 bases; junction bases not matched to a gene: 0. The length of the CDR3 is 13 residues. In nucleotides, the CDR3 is TGTGCCAGCAGTTACGACAGGGGCACTGAAGCTTTCTTT. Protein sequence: CASSYDRGTEAFF.

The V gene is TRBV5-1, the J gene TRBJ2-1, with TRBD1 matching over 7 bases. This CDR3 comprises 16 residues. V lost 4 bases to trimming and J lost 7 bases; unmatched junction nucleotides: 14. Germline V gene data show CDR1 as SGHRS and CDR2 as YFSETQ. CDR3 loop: CASSLTGTAVQNEQFF. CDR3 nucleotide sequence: TGCGCCAGCAGCCTAACCGGGACAGCAGTCCAAAATGAGCAGTTCTTC.

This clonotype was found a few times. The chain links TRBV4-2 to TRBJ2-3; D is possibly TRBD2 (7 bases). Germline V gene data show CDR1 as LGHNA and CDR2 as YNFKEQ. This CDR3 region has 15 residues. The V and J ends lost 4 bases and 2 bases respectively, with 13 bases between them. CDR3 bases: TGTGCCAGCAGCCTACAGGGAGGGTTCACAGATACGCAGTATTTT. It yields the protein CASSLQGGFTDTQYF.

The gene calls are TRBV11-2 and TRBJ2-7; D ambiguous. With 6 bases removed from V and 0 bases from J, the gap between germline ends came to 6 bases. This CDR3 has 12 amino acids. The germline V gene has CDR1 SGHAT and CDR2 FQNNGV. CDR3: CASRLLSYEQYF. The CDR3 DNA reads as TGTGCCAGCAGGCTCCTCTCCTACGAGCAGTACTTC.

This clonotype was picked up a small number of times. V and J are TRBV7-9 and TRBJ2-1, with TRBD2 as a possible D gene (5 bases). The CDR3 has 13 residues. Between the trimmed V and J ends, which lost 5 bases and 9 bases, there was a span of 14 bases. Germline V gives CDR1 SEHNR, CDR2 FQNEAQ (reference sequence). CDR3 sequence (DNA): TGTGCCAGCAGCCCACCGGGGAGTGCTGAGCAGTTCTTC. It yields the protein CASSPPGSAEQFF.

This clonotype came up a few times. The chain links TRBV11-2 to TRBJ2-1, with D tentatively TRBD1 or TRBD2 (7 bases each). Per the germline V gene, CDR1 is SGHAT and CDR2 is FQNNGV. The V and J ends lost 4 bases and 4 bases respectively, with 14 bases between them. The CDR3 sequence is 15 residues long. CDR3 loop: CASSSQGGLYNEQFF. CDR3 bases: TGTGCCAGCAGCTCCCAGGGGGGGCTATACAATGAGCAGTTCTTC.

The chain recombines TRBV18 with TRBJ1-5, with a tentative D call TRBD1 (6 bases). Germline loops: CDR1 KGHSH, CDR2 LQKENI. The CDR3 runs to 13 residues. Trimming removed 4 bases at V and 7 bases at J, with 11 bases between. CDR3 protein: CASSRGHIQPQHF. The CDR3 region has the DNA TGTGCCAGCTCACGGGGACATATCCAGCCCCAGCATTTT.

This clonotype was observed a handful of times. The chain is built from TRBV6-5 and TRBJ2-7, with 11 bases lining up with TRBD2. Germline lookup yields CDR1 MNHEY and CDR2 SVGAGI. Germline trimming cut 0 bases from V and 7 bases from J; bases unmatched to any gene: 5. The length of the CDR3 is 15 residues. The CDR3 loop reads CASSYSTSGGREQYF. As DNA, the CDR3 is TGTGCCAGCAGTTACTCCACTAGCGGGGGAAGGGAGCAGTACTTC.

The CDR3 DNA follows: TGTGCCACCAGTGATTCACAGGGGGCAGGCTACACCTTC. Encoded protein: CATSDSQGAGYTF. The chain combines TRBV24-1 with TRBJ1-2; TRBD1 matches 9 bases. V dropped 2 bases and J dropped 8; count of bases not matched to a gene: 2. CDR1 is KGHDR, CDR2 SFDVKD, per germline. This CDR3 comprises 13 residues.